This T cell receptor (beta chain) originates from a study of T-cell memory formation after mild COVID-19. Turning to the study itself: TCR clusters were mostly donor specific. Study-wide results and limits: Contracting clones from day 15 to 85 showed balanced CD4/CD8; later expanders favored CD4+. For contracting clones, CD4+ ones sat mainly in CM and EM, CD8+ in EMRA. The finding that pre-infection memory included some responding clones suggested that cross-reactive memory joined.

The CDR3 is 9 residues long. The germline gives CDR1 SQVTM, CDR2 ANQGSEA. Trimming stripped 3 bases from V and 7 bases from J, with 3 bases between. TCRdb recomputed calls from the 5' RACE reads with MiXCR, one row per CDR3 protein. The repertoire consists of some 160,000 distinct CDR3 sequences, with around a third occurring once and the leading ten covering about 11%. About this clonotype itself: Its antigen remains unidentified.

Sequencing was done on a sample of PBMCs or a T cell subset sorted from them (not recorded which). V is TRBV29-1 and J is TRBJ2-5; D is undetermined. The TCR sequence derives from an adult woman who had mild COVID-19 (a few samples of this study predate the infection). Cell type and time point are not known. Here the CDR3 reads CSVDGTQYF. The DNA of the CDR3 is TGCAGCGTTGATGGGACCCAGTACTTC.